This T cell receptor (beta chain) was found in a study of Ad26.COV2.S vaccination and SARS-CoV-2 variants. V lost 3 bases and J lost 0, with 7 bases in between. Germline CDR1 SGHNT, CDR2 YYREEE (reference sequence). This CDR3 contains 14 residues. The treatment here: some 20 received Ad26.COV2.S at low or high dose, single or two shots; several received placebo; per-sample allocation not given. Collection of samples fell on day 63 after the first vaccine or placebo injection. An Ad26 vector was used to express Wuhan-strain SARS-CoV-2 spike as the vaccine. The table came from immunoSEQ multiplex PCR; TCRdb's copy has only in-frame clones and leaves some out. Of roughly 350,000 clones listed, 80% to 90% are singletons.

The TCR sequence derives from a person aged 18-65 years who received the Ad26.COV2.S COVID-19 vaccine or a placebo. This sequence joins TRBV5-4 and TRBJ1-3; D gene uncertain. The material was peripheral blood, obtained in a trial of Ad26.COV2.S vaccine versus placebo. The CDR3 sequence is CASSSLDSGNTIYF. The DNA for the CDR3 is TGTGCCAGCAGCTCGCTGGACTCTGGAAACACCATATATTTT.